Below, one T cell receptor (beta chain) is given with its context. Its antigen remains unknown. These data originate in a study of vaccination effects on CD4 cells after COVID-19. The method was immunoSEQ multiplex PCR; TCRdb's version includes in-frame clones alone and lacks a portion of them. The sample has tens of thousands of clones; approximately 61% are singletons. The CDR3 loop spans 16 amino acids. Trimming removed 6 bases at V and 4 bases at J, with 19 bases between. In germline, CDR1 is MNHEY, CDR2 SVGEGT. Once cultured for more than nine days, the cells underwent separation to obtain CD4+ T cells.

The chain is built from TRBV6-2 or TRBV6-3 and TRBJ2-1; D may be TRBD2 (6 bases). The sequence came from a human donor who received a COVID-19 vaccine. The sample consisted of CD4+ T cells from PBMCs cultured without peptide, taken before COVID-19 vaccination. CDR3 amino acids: CASSRDSRSPYNEQFF. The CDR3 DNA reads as TGTGCCAGCAGCAGGGACTCCCGGTCGCCTTACAATGAGCAGTTCTTC.